This TCR beta chain derives from a study of shared clonotypes between healthy human individuals. There are 13 residues in the CDR3. CDR1 SEHNR and CDR2 FQNEAQ come from the germline V gene (reference sequence). Trimming left V 5 bases short and J 3 bases short, with 11 bases between. The genomic DNA of each subset was split evenly across several immunoSEQ plates. Measured with immunoSEQ multiplex PCR; TCRdb has only the in-frame clones, and not every one. The data contain over 2 million clones, about 94% of them seen just once; the ten biggest clones take up around 1.1%. Study-level results: Rarefaction curves obtained for sorted subsets showed sequencing incomplete despite large depth. Some naive CD4 clonotypes, around 4.7%, turned up in common across a handful of donors.

To note about this clone: The antigen remains undetermined.

Selected positively for CCR7 and CD45RO-negative, naive CD8 cells excluded terminally differentiated effector memory CD45RA+ cells. Healthy HIV-negative adults with no recent acute infections or vaccinations were recruited as donors. This chain links TRBV7-9 with TRBJ2-7; D gene uncertain. Sequencing was performed on naive CD8+ T cells sorted from blood. The receptor was derived from a man aged 18 to 29 in good health. The CDR3 nucleotides are TGTGCCAGCAGCCCCAGGACGTTCTACGAGCAGTACTTC. Translation gives CASSPRTFYEQYF.